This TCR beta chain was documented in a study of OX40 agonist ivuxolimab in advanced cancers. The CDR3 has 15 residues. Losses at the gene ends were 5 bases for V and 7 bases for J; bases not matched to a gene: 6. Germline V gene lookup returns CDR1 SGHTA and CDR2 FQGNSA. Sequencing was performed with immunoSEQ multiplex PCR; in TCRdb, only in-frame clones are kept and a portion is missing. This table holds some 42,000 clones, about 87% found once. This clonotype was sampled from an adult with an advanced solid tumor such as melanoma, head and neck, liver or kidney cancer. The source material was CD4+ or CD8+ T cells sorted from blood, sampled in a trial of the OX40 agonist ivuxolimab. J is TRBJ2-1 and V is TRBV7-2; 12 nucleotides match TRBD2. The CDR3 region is CASSVTSGGLNEQFF. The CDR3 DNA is TGTGCCAGCAGCGTCACTAGCGGGGGGCTTAATGAGCAGTTCTTC.